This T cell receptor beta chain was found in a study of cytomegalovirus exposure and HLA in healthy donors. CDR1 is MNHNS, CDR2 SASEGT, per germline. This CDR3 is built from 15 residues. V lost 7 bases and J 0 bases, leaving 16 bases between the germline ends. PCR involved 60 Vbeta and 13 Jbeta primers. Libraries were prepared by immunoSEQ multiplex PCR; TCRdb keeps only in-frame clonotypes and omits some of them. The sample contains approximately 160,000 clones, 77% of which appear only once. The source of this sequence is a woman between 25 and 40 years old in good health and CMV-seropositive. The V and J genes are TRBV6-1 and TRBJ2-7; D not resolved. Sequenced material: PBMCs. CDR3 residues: CASNSGRFDSYEQYF. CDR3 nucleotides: TGTGCCAGCAATTCAGGAAGATTCGACTCCTACGAGCAGTACTTC.